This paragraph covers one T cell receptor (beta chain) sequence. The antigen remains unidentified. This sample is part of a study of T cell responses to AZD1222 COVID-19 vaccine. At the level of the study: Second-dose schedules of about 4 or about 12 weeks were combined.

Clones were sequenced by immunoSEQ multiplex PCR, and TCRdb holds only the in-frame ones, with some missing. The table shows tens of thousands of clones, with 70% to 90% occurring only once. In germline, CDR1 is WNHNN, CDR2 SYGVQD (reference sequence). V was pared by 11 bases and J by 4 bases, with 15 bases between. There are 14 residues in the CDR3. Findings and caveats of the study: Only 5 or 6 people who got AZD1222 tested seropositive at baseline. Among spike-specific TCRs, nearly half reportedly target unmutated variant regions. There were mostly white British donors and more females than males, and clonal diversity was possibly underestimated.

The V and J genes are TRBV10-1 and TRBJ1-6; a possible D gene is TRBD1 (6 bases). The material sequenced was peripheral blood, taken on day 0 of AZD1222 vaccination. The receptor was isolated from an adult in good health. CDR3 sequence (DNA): TGCGCCCCACAGGGTGGCGATTATAATTCACCCCTCCACTTT. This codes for CAPQGGDYNSPLHF.